A single sample is the source of the 7 T cell receptor beta chains below, sequenced in a study of T cell repertoires in cytomegalovirus infection. Using its own MiXCR run on the reads, TCRdb lists one record per CDR3 protein. This sample has tens of thousands of distinct CDR3 sequences, with 20% to 25% found just once. The antigens for these receptors are not known. The sequenced sample was CD8+ T cells from cultured PBMCs, obtained from culture after CMV antigen stimulation. The receptors were gathered from a human donor in good health (CMV status not recorded). Some clones in this sample may be carry-over from other donors' samples.

The chain joins TRBV7-6 to TRBJ1-1; no clear D. Per germline, CDR1 SGHVS and CDR2 FNYEAQ. V dropped 4 bases and J dropped 4 bases, with 10 bases sitting between them. The CDR3 loop spans 13 amino acids. CDR3 nucleotides: TGTGCCAGCAGCTACGGACCTGCCACTGAAGCTTTCTTT. Amino acid sequence: CASSYGPATEAFF.

This clonotype was seen only a few times. The chain employs TRBV11-2 and TRBJ2-1; D gene unclear. CDR1 and CDR2 (germline): SGHAT, FQNNGV. Between the trimmed V and J ends, which lost 5 bases and 10 bases, there was a span of 12 bases. The CDR3 length is 12 residues. The CDR3 DNA sequence: TGTGCCAGCAGCCTATGGAAAATAGAGCAGTTCTTC. This encodes CASSLWKIEQFF.

The gene calls are TRBV12-3 or TRBV12-4 and TRBJ2-1, with D tentatively TRBD2 (6 bases). Trimming left V 6 bases short and J 8 bases short, with 20 bases between. The CDR3 runs 15 residues. CDR3 sequence reads: CASRGSRDQAYEQFF. DNA of the CDR3: TGTGCCAGCAGAGGTTCGCGGGACCAAGCCTATGAGCAGTTCTTC.

The chain carries TRBV7-9 and TRBJ2-1, with 7 bases aligning to TRBD1. The V and J ends lost 5 bases and 4 bases, in that order; junction bases with no gene match: 8. CDR3 length equals 15 residues. Germline assignment: CDR1 SEHNR and CDR2 FQNEAQ (reference sequence). CDR3 sequence: CASSPRDRRYNEQFF. CDR3 bases: TGTGCCAGCAGCCCCCGGGACAGAAGGTACAATGAGCAGTTCTTC.

This clonotype was counted a few times. The chain carries TRBV7-2 and TRBJ2-5; 10 bases align to TRBD2. Germline V CDR1 and CDR2: SGHTA, FQGNSA. V shed 5 bases, J shed 6 bases, and the junction held 12 bases outside the gene matches. There are 16 residues in the CDR3. In DNA, the CDR3 is TGTGCCAGCAGCGATCGGCGGAGCGGGGGGGTCCAGACCCAGTACTTC. Translated: CASSDRRSGGVQTQYF. Variable domain in full (rest from reference TRBV7-2 and TRBJ2-5): GAGVSQSPSNKVTEKGKDVELRCDPISGHTALYWYRQSLGQGLEFLIYFQGNSAPDKSGLPSDRFSAERTGGSVSTLTIQRTQQEDSAVYLCASSDRRSGGVQTQYFGPGTRLLVL.

The chain links TRBV6-1 to TRBJ2-7, with D unclear. The CDR3 consists of 16 residues. Trimming left V 6 bases short and J 7 bases short, with 25 bases between. The germline V gene encodes CDR1 MNHNS and CDR2 SASEGT. CDR3: CASRTPLRSRNSEQYF. CDR3 DNA sequence: TGTGCCAGCAGGACTCCCCTCCGGAGCCGTAATAGTGAGCAGTACTTC.

This clonotype was observed a few times. This rearrangement joins TRBV3-1 to TRBJ1-1, with D perhaps TRBD1 (5 bases). The germline gives CDR1 LGHDT, CDR2 YNNKEL (reference sequence). This CDR3 has 16 amino acids. V was cut by 0 bases and J by 5 bases, with 16 bases left in between. The CDR3 region has the DNA TGTGCCAGCAGCCAAGAATACGGGACCGTTTGGACTGAAGCTTTCTTT. It encodes CASSQEYGTVWTEAFF. The variable domain in full, with the rest retrieved from reference TRBV3-1 and TRBJ1-1, is DTAVSQTPKYLVTQMGNDKSIKCEQNLGHDTMYWYKQDSKKFLKIMFSYNNKELIINETVPNRFSPKSPDKAHLNLHINSLELGDSAVYFCASSQEYGTVWTEAFFGQGTRLTVV.